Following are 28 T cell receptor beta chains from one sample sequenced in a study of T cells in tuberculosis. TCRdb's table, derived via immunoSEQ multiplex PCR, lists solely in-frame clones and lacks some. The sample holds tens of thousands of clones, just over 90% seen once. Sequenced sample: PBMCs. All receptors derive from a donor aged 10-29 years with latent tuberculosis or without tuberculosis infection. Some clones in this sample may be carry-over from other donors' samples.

DNA for the CDR3: TGTGCCAGCAGTCCACAGGGTCCCGAGCAGTACTTC. Translating gives CASSPQGPEQYF. This sequence joins TRBV6-6 and TRBJ2-7; D perhaps matches TRBD1 (6 bases). Germline V CDR1 and CDR2: MNHNY, SVGAGI (reference sequence). This CDR3 is built from 12 residues. The ends were cut back, 5 bases at V and 6 bases at J, with 11 bases in the middle.

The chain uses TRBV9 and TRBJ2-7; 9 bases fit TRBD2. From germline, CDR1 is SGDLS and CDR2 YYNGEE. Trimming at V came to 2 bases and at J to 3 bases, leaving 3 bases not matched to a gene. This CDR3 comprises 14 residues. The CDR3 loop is CASSVGGRVYEQYF. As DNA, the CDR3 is TGTGCCAGCAGCGTCGGCGGGAGGGTCTACGAGCAGTACTTC.

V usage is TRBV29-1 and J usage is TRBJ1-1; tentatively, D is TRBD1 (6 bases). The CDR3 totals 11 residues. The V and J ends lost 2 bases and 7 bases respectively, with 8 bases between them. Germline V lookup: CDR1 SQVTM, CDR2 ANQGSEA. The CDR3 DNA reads TGCAGCGTTGAAACAGGGCTTGAAGCTTTCTTT. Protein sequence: CSVETGLEAFF.

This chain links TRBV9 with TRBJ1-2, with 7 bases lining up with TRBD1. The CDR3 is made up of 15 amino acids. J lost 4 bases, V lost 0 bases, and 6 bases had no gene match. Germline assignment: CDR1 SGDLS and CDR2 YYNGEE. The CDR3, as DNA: TGTGCCAGCAGCGTAGAGGGGGCGAATTTCTATGGCTACACCTTC. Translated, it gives CASSVEGANFYGYTF.

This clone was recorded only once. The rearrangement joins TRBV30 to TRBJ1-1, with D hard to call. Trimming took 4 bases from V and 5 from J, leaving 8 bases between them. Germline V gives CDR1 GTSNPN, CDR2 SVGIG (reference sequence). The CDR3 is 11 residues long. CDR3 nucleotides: TGTGCCTGGATGCAGGAAACTGAAGCTTTCTTT. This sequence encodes CAWMQETEAFF. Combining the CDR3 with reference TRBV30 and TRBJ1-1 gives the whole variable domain SQTIHQWPATLVQPVGSPLSLECTVEGTSNPNLYWYRQAAGRGLQLLFYSVGIGQISSEVPQNLSASRPQDRQFILSSKKLLLSDSGFYLCAWMQETEAFFGQGTRLTVV.

The chain's CDR3 is CASSPDRDYGYTF. DNA for the CDR3: TGCGCCAGCAGCCCCGACAGGGACTATGGCTACACCTTC. The chain is built from TRBV5-1 and TRBJ1-2; 7 nucleotides align to TRBD1. The V gene's germline CDR1 is SGHRS and CDR2 YFSETQ. There are 13 residues in the CDR3. The V and J ends lost 4 bases and 3 bases, in that order; junction bases with no gene match: 3.

The CDR3 DNA is TGCAGCGTTGTTACAGGCGGACAGCCCCAGCATTTT. Its translation: CSVVTGGQPQHF. V gene TRBV29-1 combines with J gene TRBJ1-5; possibly TRBD1 for D (5 bases). CDR1 is SQVTM and CDR2 is ANQGSEA in the germline V gene. The CDR3 has 12 residues. V lost 4 bases and J 7 bases, leaving 11 bases between the germline ends.

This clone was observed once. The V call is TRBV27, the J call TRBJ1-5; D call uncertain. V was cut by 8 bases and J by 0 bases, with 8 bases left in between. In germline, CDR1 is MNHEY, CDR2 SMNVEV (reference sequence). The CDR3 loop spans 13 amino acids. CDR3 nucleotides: TGTGCCAGCGCCTATTATAGCAATCAGCCCCAGCATTTT. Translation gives CASAYYSNQPQHF.

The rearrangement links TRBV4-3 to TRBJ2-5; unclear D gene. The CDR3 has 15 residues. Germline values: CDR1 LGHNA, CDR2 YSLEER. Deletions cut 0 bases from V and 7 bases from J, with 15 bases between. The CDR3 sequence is CASSQEMARESTQYF. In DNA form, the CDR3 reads TGCGCCAGCAGCCAAGAGATGGCCCGTGAATCGACCCAGTACTTC.

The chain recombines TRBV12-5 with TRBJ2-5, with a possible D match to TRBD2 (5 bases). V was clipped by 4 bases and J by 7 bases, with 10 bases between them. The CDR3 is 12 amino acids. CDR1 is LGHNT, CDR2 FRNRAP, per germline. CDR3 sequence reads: CASGYSRGTQYF. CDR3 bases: TGTGCTAGTGGTTACTCCCGGGGGACCCAGTACTTC.

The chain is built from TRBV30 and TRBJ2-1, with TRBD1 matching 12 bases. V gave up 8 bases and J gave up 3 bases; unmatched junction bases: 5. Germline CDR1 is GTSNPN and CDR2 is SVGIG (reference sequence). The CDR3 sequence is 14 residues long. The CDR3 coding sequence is TGTGCCCACGGGACAGGGGGCTTCTACAATGAGCAGTTCTTC. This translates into CAHGTGGFYNEQFF.

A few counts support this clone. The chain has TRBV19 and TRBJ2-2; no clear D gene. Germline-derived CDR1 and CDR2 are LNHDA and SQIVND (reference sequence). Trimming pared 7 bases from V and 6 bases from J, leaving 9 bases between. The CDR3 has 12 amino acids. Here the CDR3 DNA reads TGTGCCAGTATCTTATATCCCGGGGAGCTGTTTTTT. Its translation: CASILYPGELFF.

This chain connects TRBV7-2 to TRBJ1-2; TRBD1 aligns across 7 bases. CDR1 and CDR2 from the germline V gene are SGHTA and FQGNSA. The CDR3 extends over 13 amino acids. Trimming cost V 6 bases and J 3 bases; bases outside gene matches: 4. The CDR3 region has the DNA TGTGCCAGCAGACAGACAGGGTACTATGGCTACACCTTC. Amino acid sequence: CASRQTGYYGYTF.

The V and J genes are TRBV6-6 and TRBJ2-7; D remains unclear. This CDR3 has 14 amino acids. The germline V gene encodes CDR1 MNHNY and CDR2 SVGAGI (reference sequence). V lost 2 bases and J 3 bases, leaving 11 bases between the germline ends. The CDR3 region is CASSYIRQDYEQYF. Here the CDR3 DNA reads TGTGCCAGCAGTTACATTAGGCAGGACTACGAGCAGTACTTC.

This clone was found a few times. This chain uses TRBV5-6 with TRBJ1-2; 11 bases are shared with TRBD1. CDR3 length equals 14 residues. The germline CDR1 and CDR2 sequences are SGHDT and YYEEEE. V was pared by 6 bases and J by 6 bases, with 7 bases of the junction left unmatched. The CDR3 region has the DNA TGTGCCAGCAACCTACCGGGACAGGGGGATGGCTACACCTTC. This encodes CASNLPGQGDGYTF. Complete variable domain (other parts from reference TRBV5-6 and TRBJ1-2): DAGVTQSPTHLIKTRGQQVTLRCSPKSGHDTVSWYQQALGQGPQFIFQYYEEEERQRGNFPDRFSGHQFPNYSSELNVNALLLGDSALYLCASNLPGQGDGYTFGSGTRLTVV.

CDR3 amino acids: CAWRERSRRESSYEQYF. The CDR3 coding sequence is TGTGCCTGGAGAGAAAGGTCTAGGCGGGAGTCCTCCTACGAGCAGTACTTC. The chain couples TRBV30 to TRBJ2-7; 7 bases map to TRBD2. The length of the CDR3 is 17 residues. Per germline, CDR1 GTSNPN and CDR2 SVGIG (reference sequence). J was trimmed by 0 bases and V by 3 bases; bases with no gene match: 14.

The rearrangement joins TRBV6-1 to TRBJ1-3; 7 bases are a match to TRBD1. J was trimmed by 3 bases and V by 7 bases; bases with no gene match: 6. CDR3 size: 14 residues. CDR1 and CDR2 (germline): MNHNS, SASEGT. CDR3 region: CASKLTGDGNTIYF. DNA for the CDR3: TGTGCCAGCAAATTAACAGGGGATGGAAACACCATATATTTT.

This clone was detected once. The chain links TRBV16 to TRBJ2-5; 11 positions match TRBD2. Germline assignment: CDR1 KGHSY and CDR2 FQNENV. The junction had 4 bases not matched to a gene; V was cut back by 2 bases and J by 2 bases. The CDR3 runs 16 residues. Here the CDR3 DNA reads TGTGCCAGCAGCCAAGGACTAGCGGGTTCACAAGAGACCCAGTACTTC. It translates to CASSQGLAGSQETQYF.

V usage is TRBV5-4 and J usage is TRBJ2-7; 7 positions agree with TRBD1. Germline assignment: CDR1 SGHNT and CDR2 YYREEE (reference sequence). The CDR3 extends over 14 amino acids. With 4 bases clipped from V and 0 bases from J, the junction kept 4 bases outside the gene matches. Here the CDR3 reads CASSAGTVSYEQYF. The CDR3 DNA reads TGTGCCAGCAGCGCCGGGACAGTCTCCTACGAGCAGTACTTC. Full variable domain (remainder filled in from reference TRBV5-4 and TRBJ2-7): ETGVTQSPTHLIKTRGQQVTLRCSSQSGHNTVSWYQQALGQGPQFIFQYYREEENGRGNFPPRFSGLQFPNYSSELNVNALELDDSALYLCASSAGTVSYEQYFGPGTRLTVT.

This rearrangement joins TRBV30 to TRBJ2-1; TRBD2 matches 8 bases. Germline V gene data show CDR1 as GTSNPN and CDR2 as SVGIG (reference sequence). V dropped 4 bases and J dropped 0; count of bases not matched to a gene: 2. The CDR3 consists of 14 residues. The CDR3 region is CAWTRGGSYNEQFF. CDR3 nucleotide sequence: TGTGCCTGGACCCGGGGGGGCTCCTACAATGAGCAGTTCTTC.

CDR3 sequence: CASSYSFSHRDTEQYF. CDR3 nucleotide sequence: TGTGCCAGCAGTTACTCTTTCAGCCACCGGGACACCGAGCAGTACTTC. V gene TRBV6-5 combines with J gene TRBJ2-7; D might be TRBD1 (6 bases). The CDR3 runs 16 residues. V lost 0 bases to trimming and J lost 6 bases, with 18 bases between them. Germline V CDR1 and CDR2: MNHEY, SVGAGI.

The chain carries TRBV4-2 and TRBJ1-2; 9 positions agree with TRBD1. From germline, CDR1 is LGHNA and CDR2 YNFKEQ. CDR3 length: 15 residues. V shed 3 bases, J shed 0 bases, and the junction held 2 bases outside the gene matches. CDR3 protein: CASSQGQGSNYGYTF. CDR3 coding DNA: TGTGCCAGCAGCCAGGGACAGGGATCTAACTATGGCTACACCTTC.

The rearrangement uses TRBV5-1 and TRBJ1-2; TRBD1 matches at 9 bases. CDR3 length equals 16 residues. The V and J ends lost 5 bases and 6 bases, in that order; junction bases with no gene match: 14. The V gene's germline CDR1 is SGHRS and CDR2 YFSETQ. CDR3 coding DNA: TGCGCCAGCAGTCCTTTCTACAGGGGGCGCCTAGATGGCTACACCTTC. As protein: CASSPFYRGRLDGYTF.

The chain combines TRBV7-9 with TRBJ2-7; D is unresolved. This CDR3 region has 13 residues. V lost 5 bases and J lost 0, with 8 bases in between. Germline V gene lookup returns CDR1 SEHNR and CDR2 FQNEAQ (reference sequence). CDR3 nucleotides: TGTGCCAGCAGCCCCCCTTCCTCCTACGAGCAGTACTTC. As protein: CASSPPSSYEQYF.

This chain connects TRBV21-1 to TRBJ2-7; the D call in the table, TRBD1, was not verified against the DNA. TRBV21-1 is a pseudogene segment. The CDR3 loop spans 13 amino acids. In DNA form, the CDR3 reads TGTGCCAGCAGGGCAGGTCTCAGGTACGAGCAGTACTTC. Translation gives CASRAGLRYEQYF.

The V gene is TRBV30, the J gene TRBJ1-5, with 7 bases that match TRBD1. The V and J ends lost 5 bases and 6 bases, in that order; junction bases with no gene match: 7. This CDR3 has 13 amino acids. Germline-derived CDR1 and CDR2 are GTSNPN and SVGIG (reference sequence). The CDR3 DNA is TGTGCCTGGGGACAGGCGGGGGGTCAGCCCCAGCATTTT. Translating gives CAWGQAGGQPQHF.

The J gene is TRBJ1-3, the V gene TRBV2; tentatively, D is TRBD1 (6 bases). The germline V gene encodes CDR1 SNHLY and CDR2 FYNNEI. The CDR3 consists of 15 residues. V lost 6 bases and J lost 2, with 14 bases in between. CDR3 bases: TGTGCCAGCAGACTCTCACAGGGAACTGGAAACACCATATATTTT. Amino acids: CASRLSQGTGNTIYF.

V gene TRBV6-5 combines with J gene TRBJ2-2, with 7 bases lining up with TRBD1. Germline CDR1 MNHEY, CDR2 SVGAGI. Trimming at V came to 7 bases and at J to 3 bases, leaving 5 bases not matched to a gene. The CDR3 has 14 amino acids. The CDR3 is CASKRQGDTGELFF. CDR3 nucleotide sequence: TGTGCCAGCAAGAGACAGGGTGACACCGGGGAGCTGTTTTTT.